A selection of T cell receptor beta chains follows, all from one sample in a study of CD4 and CD8 cells across lung adenocarcinoma regions. Each CDR3 protein gets one entry after TCRdb re-called the PCR reads with MiXCR. The sample consists of around 9,800 distinct CDR3 sequences, about 53% of them appearing once. The sequencing sample was made of CD4+ T cells from the center of a lung tumor. The receptors come from a male donor with lung adenocarcinoma. The CD4 and CD8 labels of this study may be unreliable. Each CDR3 is given with its conserved first and last residue. Each record gives: CDR3 protein, clone size, V gene. The size entry is marked missing in some rows and otherwise reads once, few, many or a size class.

cdr3_aa: CASSPGTSGIYNEQFF; clone_size: NA; v_call: TRBV27
cdr3_aa: CANKGQGADEQFF; clone_size: medium-sized; v_call: TRBV10-3
cdr3_aa: CASSPLDREGTQYF; clone_size: many; v_call: TRBV7-2
cdr3_aa: CATSDPASGSYYNEQFF; clone_size: few; v_call: TRBV24-1
cdr3_aa: CASSLGSRNHYGYTF; clone_size: once; v_call: TRBV7-2
cdr3_aa: CASSLEQEQYF; clone_size: NA; v_call: TRBV5-1
cdr3_aa: CASSDSTSGGDEQFF; clone_size: many; v_call: TRBV6-4
cdr3_aa: CASSDLAGGKNIQYF; clone_size: NA; v_call: TRBV10-1
cdr3_aa: CASTVLAGGYLDEQFF; clone_size: NA; v_call: TRBV6-1
cdr3_aa: CASSSRQGAKDTQYF; clone_size: NA; v_call: TRBV11-3
cdr3_aa: CASSYRRTGAPQFF; clone_size: NA; v_call: TRBV6-5
cdr3_aa: CASRQRGEGIRAKDTQYF; clone_size: NA; v_call: TRBV4-1
cdr3_aa: CASSLAGVENIQYF; clone_size: NA; v_call: TRBV7-2
cdr3_aa: CASSFSGADNEQFF; clone_size: many; v_call: TRBV7-6
cdr3_aa: CASSDTGGTDTQYF; clone_size: many; v_call: TRBV27
cdr3_aa: CASSLPGQATYEQYF; clone_size: NA; v_call: TRBV5-4
cdr3_aa: CASSQTASGGDTQYF; clone_size: NA; v_call: TRBV3-1
cdr3_aa: CASSPGQGAINEQFF; clone_size: many; v_call: TRBV9
cdr3_aa: CASRVQRRAYEQYF; clone_size: NA; v_call: TRBV6-1
cdr3_aa: CASSSPGTTEETQYF; clone_size: NA; v_call: TRBV27
cdr3_aa: CASRQTSGSENEQFF; clone_size: few; v_call: TRBV12-2
cdr3_aa: CASSQEFGTATEAFF; clone_size: NA; v_call: TRBV4-2
cdr3_aa: CASSEGGVRAKDTQYF; clone_size: few; v_call: TRBV6-1
cdr3_aa: CASSVLQRENTQFF; clone_size: NA; v_call: TRBV6-1